The rows below give T cell receptor beta chains drawn from one sample of a study of memory CD4+ T cells and cytomegalovirus serostatus. The protocol was immunoSEQ multiplex PCR, while the TCRdb copy is restricted to in-frame clones and leaves out a portion. The sample contains 50,000 to 70,000 clones, roughly 77% of which appear only once. Sequenced sample: memory CD4+ T cells from blood. These receptor sequences come from an adult in good health and CMV-seropositive. Each CDR3 is given with its conserved first and last residue. D genes are given only for firm matches. Clone size, where shown, is once, few, many, or a class for clones that have expanded.

CDR3	DNA	D	size	V	J
CASSVGTGTYEQYF	TGTGCCAGCAGTGTCGGGACAGGCACCTACGAGCAGTACTTC	TRBD1	once	TRBV6-1	TRBJ2-7
CASSPGSRTDTQYF	TGCGCCAGCAGCCCCGGGAGCCGAACAGATACGCAGTATTTT	NA	NA	TRBV4-3	TRBJ2-3
CASRRRGPGGYTF	TGTGCCAGCAGAAGGCGGGGGCCTGGTGGCTACACCTTC	NA	few	TRBV28	TRBJ1-2
CASSQDGRGWYEQYF	TGTGCCAGCAGCCAAGATGGCAGGGGTTGGTACGAGCAGTACTTC	NA	NA	TRBV14	TRBJ2-7
CASSLGLAGGEQYF	TGTGCCAGCAGCTTAGGACTAGCGGGAGGCGAGCAGTACTTC	TRBD2	NA	TRBV7-6	TRBJ2-7
CASSQTDRDRGRGNTGELFF	TGTGCCAGCAGTCAAACCGACCGGGACAGGGGGCGCGGAAACACCGGGGAGCTGTTTTTT	TRBD1	once	TRBV7-7	TRBJ2-2
CASSVSAGISNYGYTF	TGTGCCAGCAGCGTCTCCGCGGGTATCTCGAACTATGGCTACACCTTC	NA	NA	TRBV9	TRBJ1-2
CASSLGVDANIQYF	TGTGCCAGCAGCTTAGGGGTTGACGCTAACATTCAGTACTTC	NA	NA	TRBV7-9	TRBJ2-4
CASSISSPGGETQYF	TGTGCCAGTAGTATAAGTAGCCCTGGGGGGGAGACCCAGTACTTC	NA	NA	TRBV19	TRBJ2-5
CASKDNEQFF	TGTGCCAGTAAAGACAATGAGCAGTTCTTC	NA	NA	TRBV28	TRBJ2-1
CASRNFSSHEQFF	TGTGCCAGCAGAAATTTTAGTTCCCATGAGCAGTTCTTC	NA	NA	TRBV7-3	TRBJ2-1
CASSPLRGSTDTQYF	TGTGCCAGCAGCCCACTACGGGGTAGCACAGATACGCAGTATTTT	NA	once	TRBV7-2	TRBJ2-3
CASSLVADTQYF	TGTGCCAGCAGCTTGGTCGCAGATACGCAGTATTTT	NA	NA	TRBV5-6	TRBJ2-3
CASSPTRAANTEAFF	TGTGCCAGCAGCCCCACGAGGGCAGCGAACACTGAAGCTTTCTTT	NA	NA	TRBV7-2	TRBJ1-1
CASSPMSAGDEQFF	TGTGCCAGCAGCCCCATGAGCGCGGGAGATGAGCAGTTCTTC	TRBD2	NA	TRBV7-9	TRBJ2-1
CAWSRGANQETQYF	TGTGCCTGGAGTCGGGGGGCTAACCAAGAGACCCAGTACTTC	NA	NA	TRBV30	TRBJ2-5
CASSQGDSTNYGYTF	TGCGCCAGCAGCCAAGGGGACAGCACTAACTATGGCTACACCTTC	TRBD1	few	TRBV4-3	TRBJ1-2
CASAGTTGGYGYTF	TGTGCCAGCGCTGGGACAACGGGGGGCTATGGCTACACCTTC	NA	once	TRBV6-5	TRBJ1-2
CASSGTTTVTEAFF	TGTGCCAGCAGCGGAACGACAACAGTTACTGAAGCTTTCTTT	NA	NA	TRBV7-2	TRBJ1-1
CASSSLARDSQGKLFF	TGTGCCAGCAGTTCCCTCGCCCGGGACAGCCAGGGAAAACTGTTTTTT	TRBD1	once	TRBV27	TRBJ1-4
CASSRQVAIDEQFF	TGTGCCAGCTCCAGACAGGTCGCTATAGATGAGCAGTTCTTC	NA	once	TRBV27	TRBJ2-1
CALGVGNTQYF	TGTGCTCTTGGAGTTGGGAATACGCAGTATTTT	NA	NA	TRBV30	TRBJ2-3
CASSQGGAGKNIQYF	TGCGCCAGCAGCCAAGGCGGGGCCGGGAAAAACATTCAGTACTTC	NA	NA	TRBV4-3	TRBJ2-4
CASSRIRGLGNTEAFF	TGTGCCAGCAGCCGTATCAGGGGGCTGGGGAACACTGAAGCTTTCTTT	TRBD1	NA	TRBV5-4	TRBJ1-1
CASSRAHYSGNTIYF	TGTGCCAGCAGCCGCGCACATTACTCTGGAAACACCATATATTTT	NA	NA	TRBV5-6	TRBJ1-3
CASSTDRSYGYTF	TGTGCCAGCAGTACGGACAGGAGCTATGGCTACACCTTC	TRBD1	NA	TRBV5-4	TRBJ1-2
CASSLGGRADTDTQYF	TGTGCCAGCAGCTTAGGAGGGAGGGCCGACACAGATACGCAGTATTTT	TRBD2	NA	TRBV5-4	TRBJ2-3
CASNHDNTF	TGTGCCAGCAACCATGATAACACCTTC	NA	NA	TRBV6-4	TRBJ1-2
CASSLGETGTDTQYF	TGTGCCAGCAGCTTAGGCGAGACGGGAACAGATACGCAGTATTTT	NA	once	TRBV7-3	TRBJ2-3
CASSLRGNTGELFF	TGTGCCAGCAGCTTACGGGGGAACACCGGGGAGCTGTTTTTT	NA	once	TRBV7-9	TRBJ2-2
CASSLFGIAGGRQDEQYF	TGCGCCAGCAGCTTGTTCGGGATAGCGGGAGGTCGGCAAGACGAGCAGTACTTC	TRBD2	NA	TRBV5-1	TRBJ2-7
CASSLRGPTHNEQFF	TGTGCCAGCAGCTTAAGGGGGCCGACCCACAATGAGCAGTTCTTC	TRBD1	NA	TRBV7-2	TRBJ2-1
CASSLGTNTGELFF	TGTGCCAGCAGCTTAGGGACGAACACCGGGGAGCTGTTTTTT	NA	NA	TRBV7-9	TRBJ2-2
CASSPPGLAGGRYNEQFF	TGTGCCAGCAGCCCACCGGGACTAGCGGGAGGAAGGTACAATGAGCAGTTCTTC	TRBD2	NA	TRBV7-8	TRBJ2-1
CASSYGLAVSDTQYF	TGTGCCAGCAGTTATGGGCTAGCAGTTTCAGATACGCAGTATTTT	NA	few	TRBV6-6	TRBJ2-3
CSARDAAGTYF	TGCAGTGCTAGAGATGCGGCCGGGACCTACTTC	NA	NA	TRBV20-1	TRBJ1-2
CASSVGENTGNTIYF	TGTGCCAGCAGCGTAGGCGAAAACACTGGAAACACCATATATTTT	NA	NA	TRBV9	TRBJ1-3
CASSQPGRESGTEAFF	TGTGCCAGTAGTCAACCGGGACGGGAGAGTGGCACTGAAGCTTTCTTT	NA	NA	TRBV19	TRBJ1-1
CASSLDGGGLQETQYF	TGTGCCAGCAGCTTAGATGGCGGGGGATTACAAGAGACCCAGTACTTC	TRBD2	NA	TRBV11-1	TRBJ2-5
CAGSFGQNPTQPQHF	TGTGCCGGAAGCTTCGGACAGAATCCGACCCAGCCCCAGCATTTT	NA	NA	TRBV2	TRBJ1-5
CASSEFLRARSSNQPQHF	TGTGCCAGCAGTGAATTCCTCAGGGCTCGGTCTAGCAATCAGCCCCAGCATTTT	NA	NA	TRBV6-1	TRBJ1-5
CASSLSGTGGLNQPQHF	TGTGCCAGCAGTTTATCCGGGACAGGGGGCCTTAATCAGCCCCAGCATTTT	TRBD1	NA	TRBV28	TRBJ1-5
CASSSPFGEQYF	TGTGCCAGCAGTTCCCCCTTTGGGGAGCAGTACTTC	NA	NA	TRBV6-6	TRBJ2-7
CSARTGGDYTF	TGCAGTGCTAGGACAGGTGGTGACTACACCTTC	NA	NA	TRBV20-1	TRBJ1-2